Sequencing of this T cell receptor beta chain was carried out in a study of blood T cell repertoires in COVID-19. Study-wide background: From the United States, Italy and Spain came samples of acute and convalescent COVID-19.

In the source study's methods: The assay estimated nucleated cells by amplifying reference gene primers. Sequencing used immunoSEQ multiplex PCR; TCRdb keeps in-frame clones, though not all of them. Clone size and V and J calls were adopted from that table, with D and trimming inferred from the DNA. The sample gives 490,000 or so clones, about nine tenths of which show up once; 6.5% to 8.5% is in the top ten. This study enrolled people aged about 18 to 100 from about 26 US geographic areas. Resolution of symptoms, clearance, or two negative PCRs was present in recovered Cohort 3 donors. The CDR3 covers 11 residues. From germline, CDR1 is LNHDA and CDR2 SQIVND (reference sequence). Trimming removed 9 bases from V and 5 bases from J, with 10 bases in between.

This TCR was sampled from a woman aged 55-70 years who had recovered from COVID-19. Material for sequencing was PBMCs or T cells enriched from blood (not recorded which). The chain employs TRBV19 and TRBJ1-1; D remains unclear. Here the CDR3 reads CASLLWTEAFF. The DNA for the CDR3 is TGTGCCAGCCTATTATGGACTGAAGCTTTCTTT.